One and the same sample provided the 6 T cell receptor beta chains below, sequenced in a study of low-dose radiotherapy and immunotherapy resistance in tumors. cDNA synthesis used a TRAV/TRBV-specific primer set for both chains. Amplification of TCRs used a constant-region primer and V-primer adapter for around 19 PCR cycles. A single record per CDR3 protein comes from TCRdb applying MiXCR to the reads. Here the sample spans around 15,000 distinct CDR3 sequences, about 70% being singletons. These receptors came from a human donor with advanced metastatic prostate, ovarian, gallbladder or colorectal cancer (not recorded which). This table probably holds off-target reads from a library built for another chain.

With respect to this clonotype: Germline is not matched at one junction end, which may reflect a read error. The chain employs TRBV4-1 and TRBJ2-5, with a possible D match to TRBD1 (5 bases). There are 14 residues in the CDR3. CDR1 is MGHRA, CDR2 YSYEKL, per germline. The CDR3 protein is CASSQYGQGETQYF. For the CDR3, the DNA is TGTGCCAGCAGCCAATACGGCCAGGGAGAGACCCAGTACTTC.

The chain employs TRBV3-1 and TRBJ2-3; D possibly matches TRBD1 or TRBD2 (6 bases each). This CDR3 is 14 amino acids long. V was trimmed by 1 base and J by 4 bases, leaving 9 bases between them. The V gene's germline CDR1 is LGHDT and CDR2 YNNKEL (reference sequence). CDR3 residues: CASSQVGGPDTQYF. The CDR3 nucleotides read TGTGCCAGCAGCCAAGTCGGGGGCCCAGATACGCAGTATTTT.

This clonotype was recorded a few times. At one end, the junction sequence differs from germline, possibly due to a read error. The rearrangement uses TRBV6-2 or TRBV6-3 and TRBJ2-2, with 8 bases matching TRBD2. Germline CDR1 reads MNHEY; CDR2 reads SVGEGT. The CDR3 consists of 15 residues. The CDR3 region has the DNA TGTGCCAGCACGGGACTAGGGGCTGTCACCGGGGAGCTTTTTTTT. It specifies CASTGLGAVTGELFF.

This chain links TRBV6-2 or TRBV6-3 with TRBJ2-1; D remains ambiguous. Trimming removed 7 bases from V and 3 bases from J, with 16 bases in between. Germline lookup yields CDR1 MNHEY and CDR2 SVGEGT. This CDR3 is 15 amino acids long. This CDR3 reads CASTPLPSDYNEQFF. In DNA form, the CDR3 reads TGTGCCAGCACTCCCCTACCGTCAGACTACAATGAGCAGTTCTTC.

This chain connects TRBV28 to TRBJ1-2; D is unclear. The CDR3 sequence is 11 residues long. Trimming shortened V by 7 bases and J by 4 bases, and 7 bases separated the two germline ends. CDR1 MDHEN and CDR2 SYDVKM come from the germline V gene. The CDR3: CASTGRYGYTF. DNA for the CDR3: TGTGCCAGCACAGGACGCTATGGCTACACCTTC.

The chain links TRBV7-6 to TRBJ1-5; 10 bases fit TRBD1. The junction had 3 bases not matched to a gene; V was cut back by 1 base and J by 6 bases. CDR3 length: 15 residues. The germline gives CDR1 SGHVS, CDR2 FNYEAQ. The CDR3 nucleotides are TGTGCCAGCAGCTTAGGGACAGGGGGGACTCAGCCCCAGCATTTT. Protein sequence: CASSLGTGGTQPQHF.